The present T cell receptor beta chain was sequenced within a study of T cells expressing NK-cell markers. TCRdb re-called the 5' RACE reads and gives one entry per CDR3 protein, without DNA. This sample's table has roughly 430,000 distinct CDR3 sequences. Per the germline V gene, CDR1 is SGHTA and CDR2 is FQGNSA. The CDR3 runs to 16 residues. The V call is TRBV7-2, the J call TRBJ2-1; checking the TCRdb D call of TRBD2 is not possible without DNA. The sequencing input was blood T cells: a sorted CD56 or NKG2C T cell subset, CD4+ or CD8+ T cells, or bulk PBMC T cells (not recorded which). This sequence originates from a woman between 18 and 70 years old in good health. This chain's CDR3 is CASSLSGPSSYNEQFF. The whole variable domain, remainder taken from reference TRBV7-2 and TRBJ2-1, is GAGVSQSPSNKVTEKGKDVELRCDPISGHTALYWYRQSLGQGLEFLIYFQGNSAPDKSGLPSDRFSAERTGGSVSTLTIQRTQQEDSAVYLCASSLSGPSSYNEQFFGPGTRLTVL.